This passage covers 8 T cell receptor beta chains from one sample sequenced in a study of T cells in Graves' hyperthyroidism and ophthalmopathy. From RNA transcripts, TCR beta CDR3 regions were amplified. RT-PCR in the first round (using the HTBI primer set) targeted the TCR CDR3. TCRdb re-called the multiplex PCR reads with MiXCR, one entry per CDR3 protein. The sample shows hundreds of thousands of distinct CDR3 sequences, about a fifth of them seen only once. The sample taken for sequencing was blood. The receptors here all came from a woman aged 18 to 35 with Graves' hyperthyroidism.

There are many counts of this clonotype. The CDR3 is CASSNTAQYF. As DNA, the CDR3 is TGTGCCAGCAGTAACACAGCGCAGTACTTC. The chain employs TRBV2 and TRBJ2-7; no clear D. V lost 5 bases to trimming and J lost 9 bases, with 8 bases between them. This CDR3 is 10 amino acids long. Germline CDR1 and CDR2: SNHLY and FYNNEI.

Ten or more counts support this clonotype. The chain recombines TRBV12-3 or TRBV12-4 with TRBJ1-1; no clear D. The CDR3 totals 11 residues. V shed 2 bases and J shed 4 bases, with 2 bases lying between them. CDR3 sequence reads: CASSLFTEAFF. In nucleotides, the CDR3 is TGTGCCAGCAGTTTATTCACTGAAGCTTTCTTT.

This clonotype was detected only a few times. The V and J genes are TRBV28 and TRBJ1-1; weak D call: TRBD1 (6 bases). The CDR3 extends over 15 amino acids. V lost 6 bases to trimming and J lost 6 bases, with 20 bases between them. The germline V gene has CDR1 MDHEN and CDR2 SYDVKM. The CDR3, as DNA: TGTGCCAGCAGCCCTAGTTATTCGGGGGCAGCTGAAGCTTTCTTT. Protein: CASSPSYSGAAEAFF.

The chain couples TRBV19 to TRBJ1-1; 8 bases agree with TRBD1. Germline-derived CDR1 and CDR2 are LNHDA and SQIVND (reference sequence). V lost 4 bases to trimming and J lost 7 bases; unmatched junction nucleotides: 5. The CDR3 totals 13 residues. The CDR3 spells CASSTTGEVEAFF. The CDR3 region has the DNA TGTGCCAGTAGTACGACAGGGGAGGTTGAAGCTTTCTTT.

This clonotype was observed a few times. The chain carries TRBV5-4 and TRBJ2-4, with D possibly called TRBD1 or TRBD2 (6 bases each). Germline CDR1 reads SGHNT; CDR2 reads YYREEE (reference sequence). The V gene lost 5 bases and the J gene lost 3 bases, with 12 bases spanning the gap. The CDR3 is 14 residues long. The CDR3 DNA follows: TGTGCCAGCAGTAAGGAGGGGGTCAAAAACATTCAGTACTTC. This encodes CASSKEGVKNIQYF. Using reference TRBV5-4 and TRBJ2-4 for the parts outside the CDR3, the full variable domain is ETGVTQSPTHLIKTRGQQVTLRCSSQSGHNTVSWYQQALGQGPQFIFQYYREEENGRGNFPPRFSGLQFPNYSSELNVNALELDDSALYLCASSKEGVKNIQYFGAGTRLSVL.

This clonotype was detected ten times or more. The chain combines TRBV5-1 with TRBJ2-2, with D perhaps given as TRBD1 or TRBD2 (5 bases each). From germline, CDR1 is SGHRS and CDR2 YFSETQ. This CDR3 contains 14 residues. The V end was cut by 0 bases, the J end by 6 bases, with 9 bases between. This CDR3 reads CASSLDGGPGELFF. The CDR3 coding sequence is TGCGCCAGCAGCTTGGATGGGGGACCCGGGGAGCTGTTTTTT.

Ten or more counts support this clonotype. CDR3 sequence reads: CASSAQTGVGNTIYF. CDR3 coding DNA: TGTGCCAGCAGCGCCCAGACAGGGGTTGGAAACACCATATATTTT. The chain joins TRBV9 to TRBJ1-3; 8 positions agree with TRBD1. This CDR3 has 15 residues. Germline V gene lookup returns CDR1 SGDLS and CDR2 YYNGEE. Germline trimming cut 3 bases from V and 3 bases from J; bases unmatched to any gene: 5.

The chain couples TRBV12-3 or TRBV12-4 to TRBJ1-4; a weak D match, TRBD1 (5 bases). Trimming cost V 6 bases and J 0 bases, with 17 bases left between them. This CDR3 has 17 amino acids. The CDR3 loop reads CASSQSRGEPTNEKLFF. The CDR3 DNA follows: TGTGCCAGCAGCCAGAGTAGGGGCGAACCAACTAATGAAAAACTGTTTTTT.